This T cell receptor (beta chain) comes out of a study of T cell clusters in autoimmune cytopenias. This CDR3 has 15 amino acids. CDR1 KGHSH and CDR2 LQKENI come from the germline V gene. TRB amplification used approximately 250 ng of peripheral blood genomic DNA. One tube held mixed TRB-A and TRB-B primer pools for touch-down PCR. TCRdb re-called the multiplex PCR reads; one entry per CDR3 protein, DNA not given. In total, the table holds thousands of distinct CDR3 sequences. Sequenced material: peripheral blood. The source of this sequence is a human donor with an autoimmune cytopenia or autoimmune hepatitis (not recorded which). The chain joins TRBV18 to TRBJ1-3. Here the CDR3 reads CDSSPPPGLGNTIYF.